This T cell receptor beta chain was sequenced for a study of CD8 T cells in ankylosing spondylitis. Study-wide findings and caveats: Disease-linked clones were reportedly significantly enriched in matched ankylosing spondylitis synovial fluid. Past studies reported some motif variants in reactive arthritis synovial fluid and blood.

A note on this clonotype: Antigen specificity is unknown.

TCRdb recomputed calls from the 5' RACE reads with MiXCR, one row per CDR3 protein. The sample has some 250,000 distinct CDR3 sequences, around 25% seen once. Germline CDR1 DFQATT, CDR2 SNEGSKA (reference sequence). Trimming removed 4 bases from V and 5 bases from J; junction bases left unmatched: 8. The CDR3 contains 14 residues. This chain joins TRBV20-1 and TRBJ2-1, with 7 nucleotides matching TRBD2. The TCR originated in a male donor with ankylosing spondylitis or in good health (not recorded which). The sample was blood, either unsorted or a sorted T cell fraction (not recorded which). This chain's CDR3 is CSATPKRGNNEQFF. In DNA, the CDR3 is TGCAGTGCTACCCCTAAGCGGGGAAACAATGAGCAGTTCTTC.